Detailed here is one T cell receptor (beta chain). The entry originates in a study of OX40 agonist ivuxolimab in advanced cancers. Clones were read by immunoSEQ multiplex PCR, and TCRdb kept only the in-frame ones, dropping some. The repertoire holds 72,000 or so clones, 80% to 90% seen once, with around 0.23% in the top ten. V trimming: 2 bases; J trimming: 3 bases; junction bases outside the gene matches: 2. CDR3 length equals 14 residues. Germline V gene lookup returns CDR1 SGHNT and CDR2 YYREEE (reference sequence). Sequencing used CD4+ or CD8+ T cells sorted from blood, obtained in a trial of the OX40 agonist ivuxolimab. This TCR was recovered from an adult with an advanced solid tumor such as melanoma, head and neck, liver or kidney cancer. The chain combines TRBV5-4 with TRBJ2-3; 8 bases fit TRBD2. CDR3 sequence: CASSFGTRTDTQYF. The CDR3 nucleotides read TGTGCCAGCAGCTTTGGGACTAGGACAGATACGCAGTATTTT.